This T cell receptor (beta chain) comes out of a study of blood T cell repertoires in COVID-19. Clones were sequenced by immunoSEQ multiplex PCR, and TCRdb holds only the in-frame ones, with some missing. The table lists 300,000 to 450,000 clones, 80% to 90% of them singletons. With 6 bases clipped from V and 2 bases from J, the junction kept 7 bases outside the gene matches. Germline V CDR1 and CDR2: MNHEY, SVGAGI. This CDR3 is built from 15 residues. The sequence was obtained from a man younger than 35 who had recovered from COVID-19. The sequenced sample was PBMCs or T cells enriched from blood (not recorded which). The V and J genes are TRBV6-5 and TRBJ1-2; 9 positions match TRBD1. The CDR3 DNA follows: TGTGCCAGCAGCCCGGGGGGACAGGGAAACTATGGCTACACCTTC. The encoded protein is CASSPGGQGNYGYTF.